The 6 T cell receptor beta chains below come from one sample, sequenced in a study of T-cell reconstitution after alpha-beta-depleted transplantation in children. Using unique molecular identifiers, the investigators prepared the TCRbeta library. TCRdb itself ran the PCR reads through MiXCR, one entry per CDR3 protein. The table includes about 200,000 distinct CDR3 sequences, roughly 6.6% detected once. Sample: PBMCs, taken before TCRalphabeta/CD19-depleted stem cell transplant. These TCRs come from a boy aged 2 to 10 with acute lymphoblastic leukemia, due to receive a stem cell transplant.

This clonotype was observed at least ten times. The V gene is TRBV3-1, the J gene TRBJ2-1, with 12 bases that match TRBD2. The CDR3 is 15 amino acids. J lost 9 bases, V lost 2 bases, and 5 bases had no gene match. Per the germline V gene, CDR1 is LGHDT and CDR2 is YNNKEL (reference sequence). CDR3 residues: CASSQSSGGAGEQFF. Written as DNA, the CDR3 is TGTGCCAGCAGCCAATCTAGCGGGGGGGCCGGTGAGCAGTTCTTC.

This clonotype was counted only a few times. This rearrangement joins TRBV11-2 to TRBJ2-3; 11 bases map to TRBD2. The V segment lost 5 bases and the J segment 0 bases; nucleotides outside the gene matches: 13. The CDR3 length is 19 residues. The germline V gene encodes CDR1 SGHAT and CDR2 FQNNGV. The CDR3 DNA reads TGTGCCAGCAGCCAGCGAGGGATTAGCGGGGGGGTTAGCACAGATACGCAGTATTTT. Residues: CASSQRGISGGVSTDTQYF.

This clonotype was detected ten times or more. The chain couples TRBV15 to TRBJ2-5; D might be TRBD1 or TRBD2, each matching 5 bases. The germline V and J ends were trimmed by 4 bases and 5 bases, with 17 bases remaining between them. CDR3 length: 15 residues. CDR1 is LNHNV, CDR2 YYDKDF, per germline (reference sequence). The CDR3 DNA reads TGTGCCACCAGCACTTACCCAAGGGGCGGGGAGACCCAGTACTTC. Translation gives CATSTYPRGGETQYF. Full variable domain (rest looked up from reference TRBV15 and TRBJ2-5): DAMVIQNPRYQVTQFGKPVTLSCSQTLNHNVMYWYQQKSSQAPKLLFHYYDKDFNNEADTPDNFQSRRPNTSFCFLDIRSPGLGDTAMYLCATSTYPRGGETQYFGPGTRLLVL.

This clonotype was seen ten or more times. The gene calls are TRBV9 and TRBJ2-7; perhaps TRBD1 as D (5 bases). Trimming took off 3 bases at V and 5 bases at J, with 12 bases between the two ends. This CDR3 spans 13 amino acids. CDR1 and CDR2 from the germline V gene are SGDLS and YYNGEE. This CDR3 is CASSAPGYDEQYF. CDR3 DNA: TGTGCCAGCAGCGCCCCAGGGTACGACGAGCAGTACTTC.

The table lists this clonotype with many counts. The chain recombines TRBV10-1 with TRBJ2-3; D is uncertain. CDR1 and CDR2 from the germline V gene are WNHNN and SYGVQD (reference sequence). Trimming shortened V by 4 bases and J by 2 bases, and 7 bases separated the two germline ends. This CDR3 has 13 residues. The CDR3 is CASSVNPTDTQYF. The CDR3 DNA follows: TGCGCCAGCAGTGTGAATCCCACAGATACGCAGTATTTT.

This clonotype has a count of ten or more. The V gene is TRBV6-2 or TRBV6-3, the J gene TRBJ1-1; unclear D gene. CDR1 is MNHEY and CDR2 is SVGEGT in the germline V gene. The CDR3 consists of 13 residues. V was shortened by 8 bases and J by 0 bases, with 10 bases between the two germline ends. The CDR3, as DNA: TGTGCCAGCCGAGGATTCATGAACACTGAAGCTTTCTTT. Translation gives CASRGFMNTEAFF.